This T cell receptor beta chain derives from a study of CD8 T cells in Susac syndrome. Overall study: Patients with Susac syndrome who were sequenced included more than five with active disease and 8 or 9 in remission.

Of note for this clonotype: The antigen remains undetermined.

Points from the study as a whole: The study identified approximately seventeen and five Susac-specific public clones in total CD8+ and CD8+ TEMRA repertoires. Clonal expansion involving Susac CD8+ cells peaked in TEMRA cells and active patients.

Trimming pared 5 bases from V and 4 bases from J, leaving 16 bases between. Per the germline V gene, CDR1 is KGHDR and CDR2 is SFDVKD. The CDR3 is 16 amino acids. The RNA, roughly 0.45 to 1 ug, was put through reverse transcription using random hexamers. A single record per CDR3 protein comes from TCRdb applying MiXCR to the immunoSEQ multiplex PCR reads. The sample includes around 81,000 distinct CDR3 sequences, about 93% of them seen just once. The J gene is TRBJ2-2, the V gene TRBV24-1, with a tentative D call TRBD2 (5 bases). This TCR derives from a human donor with Susac syndrome. The sample was CD8+ T cells from PBMCs. The CDR3 is CATSVRPLEGTGELFF. CDR3 sequence (DNA): TGTGCCACCAGTGTTCGCCCCCTCGAGGGCACCGGGGAGCTGTTTTTT.